This section outlines one TCR beta chain sequence together with its context. CDR1 and CDR2 from the germline V gene are LGHNA and YNFKEQ. The V and J ends lost 0 bases and 3 bases respectively, with 3 bases between them. This CDR3 has 13 residues. These data are taken from a study of blood T cell repertoires in COVID-19. Study as a whole: The United States, Italy and Spain were the sources of the acute and convalescent COVID-19 samples.

In the study's own analysis: Quantification of nucleated cells was approximated via reference gene primer amplification. Measured with immunoSEQ multiplex PCR; TCRdb has only the in-frame clones, and not every one. V, J and clone size were drawn from that table, and D and trimming were deduced from the DNA. The data hold under 200,000 clones, with around 67% observed a single time. The genes are TRBV4-2 and TRBJ1-5; D is unresolved. The material sequenced was peripheral blood. The TCR was taken from an elderly woman with acute or convalescent COVID-19. The CDR3 region has the DNA TGTGCCAGCAGCCAAGACTACAATCAGCCCCAGCATTTT. Amino acid sequence: CASSQDYNQPQHF.